Each of the 31 T cell receptor beta chains below was sequenced from the same sample in a study of human T cells and chemical hapten exposure. Time point given: patch test 1, 2 weeks after DPC sensitization. Treatment noted: therapeutic diphenylcyclopropenone sensitization with weekly scalp DPC. TCRdb analysed the RACE reads with MiXCR anew, one entry per CDR3 protein. The table includes tens of thousands of distinct CDR3 sequences, roughly 7.6% detected once. The sample consisted of whole blood, taken in connection with sensitization to the hapten diphenylcyclopropenone (DPC). These TCRs come from a woman aged 25 to 45 with alopecia areata. Some clones in this sample may be carry-over from other donors' samples.

This clonotype was seen at least ten times. This chain joins TRBV7-9 and TRBJ1-1; possible D gene TRBD1, 6 bases. Germline CDR1 reads SEHNR; CDR2 reads FQNEAQ (reference sequence). The length of the CDR3 is 15 residues. Trimming left V 2 bases short and J 8 bases short, with 18 bases between. The CDR3 DNA sequence: TGTGCCAGCAGCTTAACCCCCGGACAGTTCAGGGAAGCTTTCTTT. Translation: CASSLTPGQFREAFF.

This clonotype was observed many times. The chain is built from TRBV12-3 or TRBV12-4 and TRBJ1-1, with 8 bases identical to TRBD1. The CDR3 spans 14 residues. V trimming: 4 bases; J trimming: 8 bases; junction bases outside the gene matches: 9. The CDR3 is CASSWTGRSKEAFF. CDR3 bases: TGTGCCAGCAGTTGGACAGGGCGATCTAAGGAAGCTTTCTTT.

This clonotype appeared many times. The V gene is TRBV11-2, the J gene TRBJ2-5, with 12 bases fitting TRBD2. Germline V gives CDR1 SGHAT, CDR2 FQNNGV. The CDR3 sequence is 16 residues long. Unmatched junction bases numbered 4, after V lost 4 bases and J lost 1 base. DNA of the CDR3: TGTGCCAGCAGCTCCTCACTAGCGGGGGGCCAAGAGACCCAGTACTTC. Translated, it gives CASSSSLAGGQETQYF.

The chain is built from TRBV7-2 and TRBJ1-4; 9 nucleotides line up with TRBD1. Germline V gene sequence: CDR1 SGHTA, CDR2 FQGNSA. V lost 5 bases to trimming and J lost 8 bases; unmatched junction nucleotides: 12. The CDR3 runs 16 residues. The CDR3: CASSPNGQGLREKLFF. The CDR3 DNA follows: TGTGCCAGCAGCCCTAATGGACAGGGGTTAAGAGAAAAACTGTTTTTT.

The chain is built from TRBV30 and TRBJ1-2, with D tentatively TRBD1 (6 bases). V lost 3 bases, J lost 6 bases, and 14 bases lay in between. Germline V gene lookup returns CDR1 GTSNPN and CDR2 SVGIG (reference sequence). This CDR3 has 13 amino acids. CDR3 region: CAWRFSGQHGYTF. The DNA of the CDR3 is TGTGCCTGGAGATTCTCCGGACAGCATGGCTACACCTTC.

The chain couples TRBV6-6 to TRBJ1-1, with a possible D match to TRBD1 (5 bases). Germline-derived CDR1 and CDR2 are MNHNY and SVGAGI (reference sequence). With 2 bases removed from V and 2 bases from J, the gap between germline ends came to 6 bases. The CDR3 has 13 amino acids. For the CDR3, the DNA is TGTGCCAGCAGTTACCAGGGAAACACTGAAGCTTTCTTT. This codes for CASSYQGNTEAFF.

In this sample, this clonotype turned up many times. The V and J genes are TRBV6-5 and TRBJ1-1; the D is unclear. Germline CDR1 MNHEY, CDR2 SVGAGI. The CDR3 sequence is 11 residues long. The germline V and J ends were trimmed by 2 bases and 6 bases, with 4 bases remaining between them. The DNA of the CDR3 is TGTGCCAGCAGTTACCAAGCTGAAGCTTTCTTT. This translates into CASSYQAEAFF.

The chain uses TRBV18 and TRBJ1-5; D possibly corresponds to TRBD1 (5 bases). The ends were cut back, 1 base at V and 3 bases at J, with 7 bases in the middle. CDR3 length equals 14 residues. In germline, CDR1 is KGHSH, CDR2 LQKENI. The CDR3 sequence is CASSPQQDNQPQHF. The CDR3 region has the DNA TGTGCCAGCTCACCACAACAGGACAATCAGCCCCAGCATTTT.

This clonotype was counted at least ten times. V and J are TRBV20-1 and TRBJ2-2; D unclear. The CDR3 runs to 11 residues. CDR1 is DFQATT, CDR2 SNEGSKA, per germline (reference sequence). V lost 6 bases to trimming and J lost 8 bases, with 10 bases between them. CDR3 protein: CSARRTGELFF. CDR3 bases: TGCAGTGCGCGCAGGACGGGGGAGCTGTTTTTT.

Note on this clonotype: It may be a read error: a sequence one base away is much more abundant. The V and J genes are TRBV20-1 and TRBJ1-1, with D possibly TRBD1 on 5 matching bases. Between the trimmed V and J ends, which lost 4 bases and 4 bases, there was a span of 16 bases. The germline CDR1 and CDR2 sequences are DFQATT and SNEGSKA (reference sequence). This CDR3 is built from 14 residues. CDR3 DNA sequence: TGCAGTGCTAAGGGGACGGTATGGAGCACTGAAGCTTTCTTT. It translates to CSAKGTVWSTEAFF.

This clonotype was picked up a small number of times. The chain employs TRBV3-1 and TRBJ1-6, with a weak D call TRBD1 (5 bases). The CDR3 has 14 residues. V was clipped by 4 bases and J by 9 bases, with 13 bases between them. Germline V gene lookup returns CDR1 LGHDT and CDR2 YNNKEL (reference sequence). The CDR3 loop is CASSLRGLSSPLHF. The DNA of the CDR3 is TGTGCCAGCAGCCTCCGGGGACTCAGTTCACCCCTCCACTTT.

This clonotype was picked up many times. The chain couples TRBV7-2 to TRBJ2-7; no firm D call. Germline-derived CDR1 and CDR2 are SGHTA and FQGNSA. Trimming cost V 5 bases and J 3 bases, with 11 bases left between them. The CDR3 length is 13 residues. The CDR3 bases are TGTGCCAGCAGCCCATCATATAACTACGAGCAGTACTTC. Protein: CASSPSYNYEQYF.

This clonotype was seen more than once but under ten times. The chain is built from TRBV9 and TRBJ2-3, with TRBD1 identical over 12 bases. Trimming removed 5 bases from V and 5 bases from J; junction bases left unmatched: 9. The CDR3 length is 16 residues. Germline CDR1 reads SGDLS; CDR2 reads YYNGEE. In nucleotides, the CDR3 is TGTGCCAGCAGTCCCGGAGGGGACAGGGGGCGAGATACGCAGTATTTT. Protein product: CASSPGGDRGRDTQYF.

This clonotype has only a few counts. V gene TRBV5-5 combines with J gene TRBJ2-7; D gene ambiguous. Deletions cut 0 bases from V and 3 bases from J, with 13 bases between. Germline V CDR1 and CDR2: SGHKS, YYEKEE (reference sequence). The CDR3 is made up of 15 amino acids. CDR3 residues: CASSLERDRLYEQYF. CDR3 DNA: TGTGCCAGCAGCTTGGAACGAGACCGACTCTACGAGCAGTACTTC.

This clonotype was observed a few times. The chain is built from TRBV6-5 and TRBJ1-2, with D possibly TRBD1 on 6 matching bases. Trimming left V 5 bases short and J 0 bases short, with 13 bases between. The CDR3 consists of 15 residues. Germline CDR1 is MNHEY and CDR2 is SVGAGI. CDR3 protein: CASSPRQAPNYGYTF. The CDR3 DNA is TGTGCCAGCAGTCCCCGACAGGCCCCTAACTATGGCTACACCTTC.

In this sample, this clonotype turned up many times. The CDR3 spells CASSSPRSPEAFF. CDR3 nucleotides: TGTGCCAGCAGTTCCCCGAGAAGCCCTGAAGCTTTCTTT. The gene calls are TRBV6-5 and TRBJ1-1; D remains unclear. The CDR3 contains 13 residues. V was cut by 4 bases and J by 6 bases, with 12 bases left in between. Germline lookup yields CDR1 MNHEY and CDR2 SVGAGI.

This clonotype was counted between two and nine times. The chain employs TRBV5-1 and TRBJ1-4; 7 bases match TRBD1. The CDR3 sequence is 16 residues long. The V gene's germline CDR1 is SGHRS and CDR2 YFSETQ. J gave up 7 bases and V 4 bases, and 13 bases lay outside the gene matches. CDR3 amino acids: CASSTGTAVTSEKLFF. CDR3 in DNA: TGCGCCAGCAGCACAGGGACAGCTGTGACGAGTGAAAAACTGTTTTTT. The variable domain in full, with the rest retrieved from reference TRBV5-1 and TRBJ1-4, is KAGVTQTPRYLIKTRGQQVTLSCSPISGHRSVSWYQQTPGQGLQFLFEYFSETQRNKGNFPGRFSGRQFSNSRSEMNVSTLELGDSALYLCASSTGTAVTSEKLFFGSGTQLSVL.

This clonotype was seen repeatedly, ten times or more. The genes are TRBV27 and TRBJ1-4; 9 positions agree with TRBD1. CDR3 length: 14 residues. Germline values: CDR1 MNHEY, CDR2 SMNVEV (reference sequence). After removal of 6 bases from V and 11 bases from J, the junction contained 10 bases not matched to a gene. CDR3 coding DNA: TGTGCCAGCAGGCTACAGGGGGCGAGTCCGAAACTGTTTTTT. Encoded protein: CASRLQGASPKLFF. Drawing the rest from reference TRBV27 and TRBJ1-4, the complete variable domain is EAQVTQNPRYLITVTGKKLTVTCSQNMNHEYMSWYRQDPGLGLRQIYYSMNVEVTDKGDVPEGYKVSRKEKRNFPLILESPSPNQTSLYFCASRLQGASPKLFFGSGTQLSVL.

The table lists this clonotype with a few counts. The rearrangement joins TRBV2 to TRBJ2-3, with 13 bases aligning to TRBD2. Losses at the gene ends were 6 bases for V and 5 bases for J; bases not matched to a gene: 8. This CDR3 is 16 amino acids long. CDR1 SNHLY and CDR2 FYNNEI come from the germline V gene. The DNA of the CDR3 is TGTGCCAGCAGGGGACTAGCGGGGCTTCAAGGAGATACGCAGTATTTT. Its translation is CASRGLAGLQGDTQYF.

The chain recombines TRBV10-3 with TRBJ1-4; 8 positions agree with TRBD1. Germline CDR1 reads ENHRY; CDR2 reads SYGVKD. J gave up 5 bases and V 8 bases, and 4 bases lay outside the gene matches. The CDR3 has 13 residues. The CDR3 region has the DNA TGTGCCATCGCGGGACAGGAAAATGAAAAACTGTTTTTT. Protein sequence: CAIAGQENEKLFF.

This clonotype occurred a few times. V and J are TRBV7-2 and TRBJ2-4; D possibly corresponds to TRBD2 (5 bases). The CDR3 runs to 12 residues. Germline assignment: CDR1 SGHTA and CDR2 FQGNSA. Deletions cut 5 bases from V and 16 bases from J, with 18 bases between. CDR3 DNA: TGTGCCAGCAGCGTAGTTGCGGGTACAGTATACTTC. This sequence encodes CASSVVAGTVYF.

Ten or more counts support this clonotype. CDR3 coding DNA: TGTGCCAGCAGCTTAAACGGGGGGGGCCTAGATACGCAGTATTTT. Protein sequence: CASSLNGGGLDTQYF. The V gene is TRBV7-2, the J gene TRBJ2-3; 8 nucleotides line up with TRBD2. Germline V gives CDR1 SGHTA, CDR2 FQGNSA. The CDR3 length is 15 residues. The junction had 6 bases not matched to a gene; V was cut back by 2 bases and J by 5 bases.

The rearrangement links TRBV30 to TRBJ1-1, with D possibly TRBD1 on 5 matching bases. V dropped 5 bases and J dropped 1 base, with 17 bases sitting between them. Per the germline V gene, CDR1 is GTSNPN and CDR2 is SVGIG (reference sequence). This CDR3 contains 15 residues. CDR3 DNA sequence: TGTGCCTGGGACATAGCTGGGACCGCGAACACTGAAGCTTTCTTT. Its protein product is CAWDIAGTANTEAFF.

This clonotype came up many times. The chain carries TRBV5-4 and TRBJ1-1; the D is unclear. Germline-derived CDR1 and CDR2 are SGHNT and YYREEE (reference sequence). V shed 4 bases and J shed 3 bases, with 13 bases lying between them. The CDR3 consists of 14 residues. The CDR3 protein is CASSPEEGYTEAFF. In DNA, the CDR3 is TGTGCCAGCAGCCCGGAGGAGGGTTACACTGAAGCTTTCTTT.

This clonotype showed up just a few times. This chain links TRBV19 with TRBJ2-3; 11 nucleotides match TRBD2. The germline V gene has CDR1 LNHDA and CDR2 SQIVND (reference sequence). The V segment lost 3 bases and the J segment 4 bases; nucleotides outside the gene matches: 9. The CDR3 is made up of 17 amino acids. The CDR3 here is CASSISLAGGRADTQYF. DNA for the CDR3: TGTGCCAGTAGTATCTCCCTAGCGGGGGGCCGGGCAGATACGCAGTATTTT. Filled out from reference TRBV19 and TRBJ2-3, the complete variable domain reads DGGITQSPKYLFRKEGQNVTLSCEQNLNHDAMYWYRQDPGQGLRLIYYSQIVNDFQKGDIAEGYSVSREKKESFPLTVTSAQKNPTAFYLCASSISLAGGRADTQYFGPGTRLTVL.

In its sample, this clonotype was seen many times. CDR3 protein: CASSLSPADEAFF. The CDR3 bases are TGCGCCAGCAGCTTGTCGCCGGCAGATGAAGCTTTCTTT. This chain connects TRBV5-1 to TRBJ1-1; no clear D. The ends were cut back, 1 base at V and 7 bases at J, with 11 bases in the middle. The CDR3 is made up of 13 amino acids. Germline loops: CDR1 SGHRS, CDR2 YFSETQ.

The V call is TRBV18, the J call TRBJ2-7, with 7 bases that match TRBD1. Germline CDR1 and CDR2: KGHSH and LQKENI. The CDR3 is made up of 14 amino acids. Losses at the gene ends were 3 bases for V and 2 bases for J; bases not matched to a gene: 4. The DNA for the CDR3 is TGTGCCAGCTCACCCGGCACAGGGGCCTACGAGCAGTACTTC. It specifies CASSPGTGAYEQYF.

This clonotype was counted ten times or more. The junction shows a germline mismatch at one end, possibly a read error. This chain uses TRBV20-1 with TRBJ1-4; possible D gene TRBD1, 6 bases. The CDR3 runs 13 residues. Germline values: CDR1 DFQATT, CDR2 SNEGSKA (reference sequence). CDR3 amino acids: CSARTGAKEKLFF. In nucleotides, the CDR3 is TGCAGTGCTAGGACAGGCGCTAAGGAAAAACTGTTTTTT.

This clonotype showed up just a few times. This chain connects TRBV27 to TRBJ2-7; D may be TRBD1 (6 bases). CDR1 MNHEY and CDR2 SMNVEV come from the germline V gene (reference sequence). Trimming took off 5 bases at V and 2 bases at J, with 13 bases between the two ends. The CDR3 length is 14 residues. CDR3 coding DNA: TGTGCCAGCAGTACACCGGACAGAACCTACGAGCAGTACTTC. Its translation: CASSTPDRTYEQYF.

This clonotype was observed a handful of times. The rearrangement joins TRBV3-1 to TRBJ1-3; 7 bases are a match to TRBD1. The CDR3 runs 17 residues. The trim removed 0 bases at V and 1 base at J, leaving 6 bases unmatched. Germline CDR1 reads LGHDT; CDR2 reads YNNKEL (reference sequence). CDR3 coding DNA: TGTGCCAGCAGCCAAGAAAGACAGGGCAATTCTGGAAACACCATATATTTT. As protein: CASSQERQGNSGNTIYF.

The chain is built from TRBV20-1 and TRBJ1-4; D remains ambiguous. V was clipped by 5 bases and J by 6 bases, with 7 bases between them. Germline V CDR1 and CDR2: DFQATT, SNEGSKA (reference sequence). There are 11 residues in the CDR3. The CDR3 DNA is TGCAGTGCTCCTAGGGATGAAAAACTGTTTTTT. Translating gives CSAPRDEKLFF.